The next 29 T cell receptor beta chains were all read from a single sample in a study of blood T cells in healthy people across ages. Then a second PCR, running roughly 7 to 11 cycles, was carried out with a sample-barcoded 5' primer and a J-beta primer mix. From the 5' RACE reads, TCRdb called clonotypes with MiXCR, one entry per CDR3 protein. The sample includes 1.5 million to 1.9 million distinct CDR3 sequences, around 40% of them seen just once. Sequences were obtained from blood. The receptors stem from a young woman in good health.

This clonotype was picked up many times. In nucleotides, the CDR3 is TGTGCCAGCAGCTCGGGTCAGGGAAACACAGATACGCAGTATTTT. This codes for CASSSGQGNTDTQYF. The chain employs TRBV12-3 or TRBV12-4 and TRBJ2-3; D perhaps matches TRBD1 (5 bases). The V and J ends lost 6 bases and 2 bases respectively, with 15 bases between them. The CDR3 has 15 amino acids.

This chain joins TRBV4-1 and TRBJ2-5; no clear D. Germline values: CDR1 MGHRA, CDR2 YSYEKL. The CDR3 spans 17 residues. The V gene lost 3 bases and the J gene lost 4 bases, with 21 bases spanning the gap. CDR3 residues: CASSQGRLASWAETQYF. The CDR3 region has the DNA TGCGCCAGCAGCCAGGGTCGGCTGGCCTCCTGGGCAGAGACCCAGTACTTC.

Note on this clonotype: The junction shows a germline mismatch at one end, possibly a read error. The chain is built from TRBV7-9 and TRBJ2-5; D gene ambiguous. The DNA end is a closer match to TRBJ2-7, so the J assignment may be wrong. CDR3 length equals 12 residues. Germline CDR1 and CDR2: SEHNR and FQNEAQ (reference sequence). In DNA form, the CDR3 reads TGTGCCGGCAGCATAGAAGGGTACGAGCAGTACTTC. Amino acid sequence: CAGSIEGYEQYF.

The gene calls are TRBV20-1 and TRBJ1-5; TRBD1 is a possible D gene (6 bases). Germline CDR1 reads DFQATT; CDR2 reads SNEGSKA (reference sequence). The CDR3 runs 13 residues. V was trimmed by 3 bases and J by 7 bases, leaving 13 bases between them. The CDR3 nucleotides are TGCAGTGCTAGCTACAGGGACGGGCAGCCCCAGCATTTT. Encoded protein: CSASYRDGQPQHF.

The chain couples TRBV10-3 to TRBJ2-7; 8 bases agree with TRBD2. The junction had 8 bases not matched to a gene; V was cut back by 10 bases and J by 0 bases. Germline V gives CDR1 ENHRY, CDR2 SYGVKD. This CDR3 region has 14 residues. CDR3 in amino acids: CATISGTLSYEQYF. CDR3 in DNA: TGTGCCACCATTAGCGGGACCCTCTCCTACGAGCAGTACTTC.

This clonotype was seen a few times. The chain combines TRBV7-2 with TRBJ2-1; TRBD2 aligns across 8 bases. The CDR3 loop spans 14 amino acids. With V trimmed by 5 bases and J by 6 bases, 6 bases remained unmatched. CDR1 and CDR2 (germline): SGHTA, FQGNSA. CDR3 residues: CASSQGGTSNEQFF. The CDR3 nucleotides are TGTGCCAGCAGCCAAGGCGGGACTAGCAATGAGCAGTTCTTC.

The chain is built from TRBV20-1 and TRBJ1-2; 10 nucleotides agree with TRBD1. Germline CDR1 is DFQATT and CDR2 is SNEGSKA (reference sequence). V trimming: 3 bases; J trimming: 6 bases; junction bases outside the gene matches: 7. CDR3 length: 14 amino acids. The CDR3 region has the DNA TGCAGTGCTAGTCATCCCGGGACAGGGGATGGCTACACCTTC. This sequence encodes CSASHPGTGDGYTF.

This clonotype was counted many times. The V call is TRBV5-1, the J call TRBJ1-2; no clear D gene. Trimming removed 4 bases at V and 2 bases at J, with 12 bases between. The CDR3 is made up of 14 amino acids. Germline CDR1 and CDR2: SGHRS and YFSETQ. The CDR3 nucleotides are TGCGCCAGCAGCGCGCTGGGCGGGAACTATGGCTACACCTTC. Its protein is CASSALGGNYGYTF.

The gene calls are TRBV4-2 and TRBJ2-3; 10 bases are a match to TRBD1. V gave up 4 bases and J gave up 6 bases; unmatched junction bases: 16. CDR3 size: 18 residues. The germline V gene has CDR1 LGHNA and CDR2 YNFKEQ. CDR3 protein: CASSLGRYDRGRSDTQYF. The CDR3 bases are TGTGCCAGCAGCCTAGGAAGATACGACAGGGGGCGATCGGATACGCAGTATTTT.

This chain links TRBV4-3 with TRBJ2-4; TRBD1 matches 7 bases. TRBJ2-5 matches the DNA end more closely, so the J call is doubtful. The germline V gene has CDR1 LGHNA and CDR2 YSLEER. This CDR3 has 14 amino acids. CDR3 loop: CASSSDRDGETQYF. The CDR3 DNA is TGCGCCAGCAGCAGCGACAGGGACGGGGAGACCCAGTACTTC.

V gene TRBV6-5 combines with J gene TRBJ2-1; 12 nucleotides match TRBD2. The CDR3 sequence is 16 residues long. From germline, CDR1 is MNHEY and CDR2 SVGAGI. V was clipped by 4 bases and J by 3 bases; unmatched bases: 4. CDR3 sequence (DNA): TGTGCCAGCAGTTTCCTGACTAGCGGGGGCTACAATGAGCAGTTCTTC. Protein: CASSFLTSGGYNEQFF.

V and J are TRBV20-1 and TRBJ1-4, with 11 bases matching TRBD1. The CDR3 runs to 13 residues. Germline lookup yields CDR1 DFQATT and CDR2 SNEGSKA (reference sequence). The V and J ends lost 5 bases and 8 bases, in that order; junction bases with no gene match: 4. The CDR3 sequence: CSAPGTGGEKLFF. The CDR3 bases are TGCAGTGCTCCCGGGACAGGGGGGGAAAAACTGTTTTTT.

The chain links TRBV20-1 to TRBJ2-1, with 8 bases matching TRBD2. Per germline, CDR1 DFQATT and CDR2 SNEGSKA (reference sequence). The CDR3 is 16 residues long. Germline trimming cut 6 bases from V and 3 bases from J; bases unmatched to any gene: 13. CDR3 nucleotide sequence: TGCAGTGCAGCAGCGGGAGAGGGGGGCTACTACAATGAGCAGTTCTTC. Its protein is CSAAAGEGGYYNEQFF.

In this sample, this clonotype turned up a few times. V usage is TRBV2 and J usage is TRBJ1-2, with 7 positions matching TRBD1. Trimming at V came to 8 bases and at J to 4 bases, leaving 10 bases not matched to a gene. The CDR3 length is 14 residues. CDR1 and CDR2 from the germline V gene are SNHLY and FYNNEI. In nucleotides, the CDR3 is TGTGCCAGCGACCAGGACAGGCATCCCTATGGCTACACCTTC. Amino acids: CASDQDRHPYGYTF.

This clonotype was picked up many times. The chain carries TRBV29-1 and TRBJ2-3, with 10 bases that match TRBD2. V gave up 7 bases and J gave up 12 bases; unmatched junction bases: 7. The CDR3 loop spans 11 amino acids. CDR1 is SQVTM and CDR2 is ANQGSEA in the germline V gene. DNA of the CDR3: TGCAGCGGAAATAGCGGGGGGACACAGTATTTT. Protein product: CSGNSGGTQYF.

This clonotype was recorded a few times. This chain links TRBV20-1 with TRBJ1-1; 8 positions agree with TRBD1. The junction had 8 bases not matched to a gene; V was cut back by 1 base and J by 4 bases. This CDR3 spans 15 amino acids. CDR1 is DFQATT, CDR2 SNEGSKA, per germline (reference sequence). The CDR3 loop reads CSARGPQGASTEAFF. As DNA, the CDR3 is TGCAGTGCTAGAGGTCCCCAGGGGGCCAGCACTGAAGCTTTCTTT.

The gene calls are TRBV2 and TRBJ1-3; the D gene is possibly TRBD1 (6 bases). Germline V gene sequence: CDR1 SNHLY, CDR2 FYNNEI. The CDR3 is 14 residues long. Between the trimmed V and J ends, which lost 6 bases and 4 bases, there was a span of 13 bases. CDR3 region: CASSARGWGNTIYF. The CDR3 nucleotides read TGTGCCAGCAGCGCCAGGGGTTGGGGAAACACCATATATTTT.

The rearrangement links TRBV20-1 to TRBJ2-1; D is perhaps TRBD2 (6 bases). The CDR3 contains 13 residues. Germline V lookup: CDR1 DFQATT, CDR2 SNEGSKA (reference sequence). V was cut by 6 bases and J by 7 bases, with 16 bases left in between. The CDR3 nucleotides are TGCAGTGCCGGTAGCGGACCCTTAAATGAGCAGTTCTTC. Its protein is CSAGSGPLNEQFF.

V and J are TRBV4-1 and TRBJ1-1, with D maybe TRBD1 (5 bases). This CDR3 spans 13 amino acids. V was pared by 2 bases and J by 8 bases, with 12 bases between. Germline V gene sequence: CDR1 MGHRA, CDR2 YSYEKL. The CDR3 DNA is TGCGCCAGCAGCCAAACCCAGGGTTCCGAAGCTTTCTTT. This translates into CASSQTQGSEAFF.

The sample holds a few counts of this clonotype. CDR3 DNA: TGTGCCAGCAGTGAATATAGGAGAGGAAACTCTGGGGCCAACGTCCTGACTTTC. This gives the protein CASSEYRRGNSGANVLTF. V is TRBV25-1 and J is TRBJ2-6, with D unclear. The CDR3 totals 18 residues. V lost 0 bases and J 0 bases, leaving 12 bases between the germline ends. From germline, CDR1 is MGHDK and CDR2 SYGVNS.

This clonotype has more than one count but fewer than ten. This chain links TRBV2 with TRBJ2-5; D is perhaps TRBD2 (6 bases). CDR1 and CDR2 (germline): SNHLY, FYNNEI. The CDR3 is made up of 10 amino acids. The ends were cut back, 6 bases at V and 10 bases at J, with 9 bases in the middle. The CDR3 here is CASSLANQYF. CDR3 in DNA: TGTGCCAGCAGCCTAGCGAACCAGTACTTC. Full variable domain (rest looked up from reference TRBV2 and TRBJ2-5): EPEVTQTPSHQVTQMGQEVILRCVPISNHLYFYWYRQILGQKVEFLVSFYNNEISEKSEIFDDQFSVERPDGSNFTLKIRSTKLEDSAMYFCASSLANQYFGPGTRLLVL.

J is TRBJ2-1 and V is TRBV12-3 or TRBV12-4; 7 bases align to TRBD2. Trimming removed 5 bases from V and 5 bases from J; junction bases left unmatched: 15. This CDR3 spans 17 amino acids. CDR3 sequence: CASSRAQAGVGDNEQFF. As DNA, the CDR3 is TGTGCCAGCAGTAGGGCCCAGGCGGGAGTTGGGGACAATGAGCAGTTCTTC.

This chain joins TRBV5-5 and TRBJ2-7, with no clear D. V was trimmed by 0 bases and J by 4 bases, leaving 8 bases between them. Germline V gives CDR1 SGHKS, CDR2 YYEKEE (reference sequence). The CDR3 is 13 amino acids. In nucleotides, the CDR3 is TGTGCCAGCAGCTTGGTGTCTCCGTACGAGCAGTACTTC. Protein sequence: CASSLVSPYEQYF. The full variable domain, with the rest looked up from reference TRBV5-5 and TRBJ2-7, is DAGVTQSPTHLIKTRGQQVTLRCSPISGHKSVSWYQQVLGQGPQFIFQYYEKEERGRGNFPDRFSARQFPNYSSELNVNALLLGDSALYLCASSLVSPYEQYFGPGTRLTVT.

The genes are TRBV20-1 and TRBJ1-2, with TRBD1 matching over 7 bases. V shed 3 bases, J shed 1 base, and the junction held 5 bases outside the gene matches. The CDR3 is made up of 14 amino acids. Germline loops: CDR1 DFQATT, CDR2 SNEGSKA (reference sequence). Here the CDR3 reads CSARSRGNNYGYTF. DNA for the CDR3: TGCAGTGCTAGGTCCAGGGGGAATAACTATGGCTACACCTTC.

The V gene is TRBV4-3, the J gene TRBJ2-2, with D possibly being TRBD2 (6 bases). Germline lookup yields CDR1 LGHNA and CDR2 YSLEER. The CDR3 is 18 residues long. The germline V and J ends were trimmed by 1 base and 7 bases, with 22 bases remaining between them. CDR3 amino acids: CASSQGVGGPKSGGELFF. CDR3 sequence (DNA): TGCGCCAGCAGCCAAGGGGTTGGAGGGCCCAAGTCCGGCGGGGAGCTGTTTTTT.

CDR3 bases: TGTGCCAGCAGTACCCGAACTAGCGCGAGCTCCTACAATGAGCAGTACTTC. Its translation: CASSTRTSASSYNEQYF. The chain couples TRBV28 to TRBJ2-1, with 7 bases aligning to TRBD2. The J call may be faulty, since TRBJ2-7 better matches the DNA end. The germline CDR1 and CDR2 sequences are MDHEN and SYDVKM. The CDR3 has 17 residues.

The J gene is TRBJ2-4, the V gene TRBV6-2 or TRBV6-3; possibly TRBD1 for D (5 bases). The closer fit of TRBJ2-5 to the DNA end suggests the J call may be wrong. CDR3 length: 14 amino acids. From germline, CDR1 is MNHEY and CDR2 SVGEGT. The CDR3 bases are TGTGCCAGCAGGGACGCCAGGGACCAAGAGACCCAGTACTTC. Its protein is CASRDARDQETQYF.

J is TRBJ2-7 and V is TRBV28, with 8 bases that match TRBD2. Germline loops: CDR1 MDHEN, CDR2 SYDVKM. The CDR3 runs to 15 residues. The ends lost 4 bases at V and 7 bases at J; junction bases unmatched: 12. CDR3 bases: TGTGCCAGCAGTTCTTCCCGGGGTCTAGCGGGTGAGCAGTACTTC. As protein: CASSSSRGLAGEQYF.

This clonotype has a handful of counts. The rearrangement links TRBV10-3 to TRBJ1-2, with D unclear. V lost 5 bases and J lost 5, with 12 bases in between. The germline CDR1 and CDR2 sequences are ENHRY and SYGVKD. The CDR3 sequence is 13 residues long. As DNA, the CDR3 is TGTGCCATCAGTCCCGACGGAATTTATGGCTACACCTTC. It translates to CAISPDGIYGYTF.